The 19 T cell receptor beta chains given below trace back to one sample, sequenced in a study of CD8 T cells in Susac syndrome. Random-hexamer reverse transcription was applied to about 0.45 to 1 ug RNA. TCRdb passed the immunoSEQ multiplex PCR reads through MiXCR, listing each CDR3 protein once. The sample yields roughly 150,000 distinct CDR3 sequences, around 96% seen once. The sequenced material came from CD8+ T cells from PBMCs. The source is a human donor with multiple sclerosis.

The rearrangement uses TRBV2 and TRBJ1-1; 7 bases fit TRBD1. J was trimmed by 6 bases and V by 6 bases; bases with no gene match: 7. The CDR3 contains 13 residues. The V gene's germline CDR1 is SNHLY and CDR2 FYNNEI. The CDR3 DNA follows: TGTGCCAGCAGCGTATACAGGGGTCCTGAAGCTTTCTTT. Protein product: CASSVYRGPEAFF.

The gene calls are TRBV18 and TRBJ2-1; D unresolved. The CDR3 is 14 amino acids. V gave up 2 bases and J gave up 6 bases, with 11 bases separating them. The V gene's germline CDR1 is KGHSH and CDR2 LQKENI. This CDR3 is CASSPEWGSNEQFF. In DNA form, the CDR3 reads TGTGCCAGCTCACCAGAATGGGGAAGCAATGAGCAGTTCTTC.

The rearrangement uses TRBV2 and TRBJ2-7, with 7 bases identical to TRBD1. Germline-derived CDR1 and CDR2 are SNHLY and FYNNEI. CDR3 size: 12 residues. J was trimmed by 5 bases and V by 10 bases; bases with no gene match: 8. CDR3 nucleotides: TGTGCCATCCAAACAGGGGCCAACGAGCAGTACTTC. Amino acid sequence: CAIQTGANEQYF.

The rearrangement links TRBV6-2 or TRBV6-3 to TRBJ2-1, with D perhaps matching TRBD1 (5 bases). This CDR3 has 17 residues. From germline, CDR1 is MNHEY and CDR2 SVGEGT. V gave up 6 bases and J gave up 0 bases, with 18 bases separating them. The CDR3, as DNA: TGTGCCAGCAGCCCCCGGACACCGAGCCTCTCCTACAATGAGCAGTTCTTC. This encodes CASSPRTPSLSYNEQFF.

This clonotype has just one count. The chain links TRBV20-1 to TRBJ1-6, with D maybe TRBD1 (5 bases). Trimming took off 0 bases at V and 0 bases at J, with 15 bases between the two ends. The CDR3 covers 18 residues. CDR1 is DFQATT and CDR2 is SNEGSKA in the germline V gene (reference sequence). CDR3 amino acids: CSARDLVRDISYNSPLHF. CDR3 DNA sequence: TGCAGTGCTAGAGATCTAGTCAGGGATATCTCCTATAATTCACCCCTCCACTTT.

The chain links TRBV20-1 to TRBJ1-1; 9 nucleotides agree with TRBD1. Looked up from germline, CDR1 is DFQATT and CDR2 is SNEGSKA (reference sequence). There are 16 residues in the CDR3. V gave up 5 bases and J gave up 0 bases; unmatched junction bases: 10. This chain's CDR3 is CSALRGQGNMNTEAFF. CDR3 nucleotide sequence: TGCAGTGCTTTAAGAGGACAGGGGAACATGAACACTGAAGCTTTCTTT.

The V and J genes are TRBV29-1 and TRBJ2-1, with TRBD2 identical over 7 bases. Per the germline V gene, CDR1 is SQVTM and CDR2 is ANQGSEA. The CDR3 contains 15 residues. With 7 bases clipped from V and 5 bases from J, the junction kept 14 bases outside the gene matches. CDR3 nucleotide sequence: TGCAGCGATACGCTCGGGGGGACCAAGAACAATGAGCAGTTCTTC. Translating it yields CSDTLGGTKNNEQFF.

The gene calls are TRBV11-2 and TRBJ1-6, with 8 positions matching TRBD1. Germline trimming cut 5 bases from V and 4 bases from J; bases unmatched to any gene: 4. The CDR3 loop spans 15 amino acids. CDR1 is SGHAT, CDR2 FQNNGV, per germline. Here the CDR3 DNA reads TGTGCCAGCAGCCAGGGGGCCGTTTATAATTCACCCCTCCACTTT. This gives the protein CASSQGAVYNSPLHF.

The chain has TRBV19 and TRBJ2-3; weak D call: TRBD1 (6 bases). Between the trimmed V and J ends, which lost 3 bases and 5 bases, there was a span of 9 bases. The V gene's germline CDR1 is LNHDA and CDR2 SQIVND (reference sequence). This CDR3 is built from 13 residues. Here the CDR3 reads CASSIPDRDTQYF. The CDR3 DNA reads as TGTGCCAGTAGTATCCCGGACAGAGATACGCAGTATTTT.

This clonotype appeared a single time. The chain couples TRBV15 to TRBJ1-1; D is ambiguous. The CDR3 extends over 13 amino acids. V was cut by 5 bases and J by 0 bases, with 7 bases left in between. Germline CDR1 LNHNV, CDR2 YYDKDF (reference sequence). The DNA for the CDR3 is TGTGCCACCAGCCTAGACCTGAACACTGAAGCTTTCTTT. Translated, it gives CATSLDLNTEAFF.

The DNA of the CDR3 is TGTGCTAGTGCTATCGCCAAAGAGACCCAGTACTTC. Its protein is CASAIAKETQYF. This sequence joins TRBV12-5 and TRBJ2-5; D is uncertain. The V end was cut by 7 bases, the J end by 3 bases, with 9 bases between. CDR3 length: 12 residues. In germline, CDR1 is LGHNT, CDR2 FRNRAP.

V usage is TRBV4-2 and J usage is TRBJ2-7; weak D call: TRBD2 (6 bases). Trimming took off 5 bases at V and 3 bases at J, with 11 bases between the two ends. Germline lookup yields CDR1 LGHNA and CDR2 YNFKEQ. CDR3 length: 13 amino acids. The CDR3 sequence: CASSSGLNYEQYF. The CDR3 DNA is TGTGCCAGCAGCTCGGGACTCAACTACGAGCAGTACTTC.

The chain is built from TRBV9 and TRBJ2-7; D is perhaps TRBD1 (6 bases). The V end lost 4 bases, the J end lost 5 bases, and 13 bases lay between the germline ends. Germline V lookup: CDR1 SGDLS, CDR2 YYNGEE. The CDR3 runs 13 residues. The CDR3 here is CASSLRGADEQYF. CDR3 DNA sequence: TGTGCCAGCAGCCTCAGGGGCGCGGACGAGCAGTACTTC.

This clonotype was found once. V gene TRBV20-1 combines with J gene TRBJ2-7, with TRBD2 matching 8 bases. Germline loops: CDR1 DFQATT, CDR2 SNEGSKA (reference sequence). The junction had 10 bases not matched to a gene; V was cut back by 3 bases and J by 0 bases. The CDR3 contains 16 residues. CDR3 in DNA: TGCAGTGCTAGGGAGATAGCGGGGAGGAGCTCCTACGAGCAGTACTTC. The encoded protein is CSAREIAGRSSYEQYF.

The rearrangement links TRBV6-1 to TRBJ2-4, with 10 bases aligning to TRBD1. Trimming took 6 bases from V and 1 from J; bases not matched to a gene: 6. Germline V gene data show CDR1 as MNHNS and CDR2 as SASEGT. This CDR3 has 16 residues. The chain's CDR3 is CASSQGTGVAKNIQYF. In nucleotides, the CDR3 is TGTGCCAGCAGCCAGGGGACAGGGGTGGCCAAAAACATTCAGTACTTC.

The chain joins TRBV28 to TRBJ2-7; D is unresolved. The CDR3 is 14 residues long. Germline V gene lookup returns CDR1 MDHEN and CDR2 SYDVKM. The V and J ends lost 3 bases and 3 bases respectively, with 12 bases between them. CDR3: CASSLFSGIYEQYF. DNA of the CDR3: TGTGCCAGCAGTTTGTTTTCAGGTATCTACGAGCAGTACTTC.

The V and J genes are TRBV29-1 and TRBJ2-1, with D tentatively TRBD1 or TRBD2 (5 bases each). The CDR3 totals 13 residues. The germline V and J ends were trimmed by 3 bases and 7 bases, with 13 bases remaining between them. Germline V CDR1 and CDR2: SQVTM, ANQGSEA. For the CDR3, the DNA is TGCAGCGTTGAGGGGACGGTCCAGAATGAGCAGTTCTTC. Its protein is CSVEGTVQNEQFF.

This sequence joins TRBV27 and TRBJ1-6; the D is unclear. This CDR3 has 14 amino acids. Trimming cost V 5 bases and J 10 bases, with 15 bases left between them. CDR1 and CDR2 from the germline V gene are MNHEY and SMNVEV (reference sequence). For the CDR3, the DNA is TGTGCCAGCAGTCCCTCCCCCCAAAGATCACCCCTCCACTTT. Translation: CASSPSPQRSPLHF.

The V and J genes are TRBV6-5 and TRBJ2-1; perhaps D is TRBD1 or TRBD2 (6 bases each). The CDR3 loop spans 14 amino acids. Germline V gene sequence: CDR1 MNHEY, CDR2 SVGAGI. Trimming removed 2 bases from V and 3 bases from J, with 8 bases in between. Here the CDR3 reads CASSYGGLYNEQFF. CDR3 DNA: TGTGCCAGCAGTTACGGGGGGCTCTACAATGAGCAGTTCTTC.